Described below is a single T cell receptor (beta chain) sequence and its context. Its antigen is not identified. It was through 5'RACE template switching that TCR cDNA was made, with a universal primer site and UMIs added. TCRdb processed the 5' RACE reads anew with MiXCR; each CDR3 protein has one entry. The data show 340,000 or so distinct CDR3 sequences, around 13% seen once. This entry belongs to a study of T cells after yellow fever vaccination. In the study overall: SMART-Seq v4 Ultra Low Input served to prepare low-cell-number fractions. General study results and limits: The secondary response was weaker but peaked faster, day 5 versus 15. Subsequent to the booster, the majority of primary-vaccination clones reappeared (roughly 95% CD4, roughly 90% CD8).

The origin of this receptor is a man between 18 and 35 years old who received the YFV17D yellow fever vaccine. Sequencing was performed on CD4+ T cells sorted from PBMCs, taken 15 days after the yellow fever booster vaccination.

Written as DNA, the CDR3 is TGCGCCAGCAGCTTGGTTCGGACTAGCCGGGAAGAGACCCAGTACTTC. It encodes CASSLVRTSREETQYF. V is TRBV5-1 and J is TRBJ2-5, with 8 bases aligning to TRBD2. CDR3 length equals 16 residues. The germline V gene has CDR1 SGHRS and CDR2 YFSETQ. The junction had 7 bases not matched to a gene; V was cut back by 0 bases and J by 3 bases.